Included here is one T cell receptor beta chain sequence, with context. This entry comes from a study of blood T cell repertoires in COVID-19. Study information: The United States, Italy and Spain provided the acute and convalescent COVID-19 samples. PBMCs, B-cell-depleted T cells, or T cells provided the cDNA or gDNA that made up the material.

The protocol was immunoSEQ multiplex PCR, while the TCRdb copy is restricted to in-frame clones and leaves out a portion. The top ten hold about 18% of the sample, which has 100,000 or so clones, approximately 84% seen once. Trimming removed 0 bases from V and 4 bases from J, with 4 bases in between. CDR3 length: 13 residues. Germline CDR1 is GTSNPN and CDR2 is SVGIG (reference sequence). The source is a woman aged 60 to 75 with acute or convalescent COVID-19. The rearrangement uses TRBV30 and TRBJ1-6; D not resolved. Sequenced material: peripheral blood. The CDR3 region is CAWSVQYNSPLHF. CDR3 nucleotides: TGTGCCTGGAGTGTTCAGTATAATTCACCCCTCCACTTT.